A single sample gave rise to the 16 T cell receptor beta chains below, sequenced in a study of blood T cell repertoires in COVID-19. Method: immunoSEQ multiplex PCR; TCRdb's copy keeps in-frame clones and lacks some. The table lists about 55,000 clones, about 87% of them singletons. The specimen was peripheral blood. These TCRs come from a man between 40 and 49 years old with COVID-19, enrolled during active disease.

The chain links TRBV18 to TRBJ1-5; D may be TRBD1 (5 bases). Looked up from germline, CDR1 is KGHSH and CDR2 is LQKENI. Between the trimmed V and J ends, which lost 6 bases and 3 bases, there was a span of 12 bases. This CDR3 comprises 14 residues. CDR3 nucleotides: TGTGCCAGCTCTAGACGCGGGACCAATCAGCCCCAGCATTTT. This codes for CASSRRGTNQPQHF.

V is TRBV6-5 and J is TRBJ1-5; D is perhaps TRBD1 (5 bases). The germline gives CDR1 MNHEY, CDR2 SVGAGI. The ends were cut back, 6 bases at V and 0 bases at J, with 12 bases in the middle. The CDR3 totals 15 residues. This CDR3 is CASRGAQNSNQPQHF. As DNA, the CDR3 is TGTGCCAGCAGAGGGGCACAGAATAGCAATCAGCCCCAGCATTTT.

The chain links TRBV30 to TRBJ2-5; 9 positions agree with TRBD2. Trimming at V came to 2 bases and at J to 3 bases, leaving 7 bases not matched to a gene. The CDR3 loop spans 15 amino acids. Germline loops: CDR1 GTSNPN, CDR2 SVGIG (reference sequence). CDR3 region: CAWSPVSGGKETQYF. The DNA of the CDR3 is TGTGCCTGGAGTCCGGTTAGCGGGGGAAAAGAGACCCAGTACTTC.

The rearrangement links TRBV7-3 to TRBJ2-3, with D possibly TRBD2 on 6 matching bases. This CDR3 is built from 13 residues. V shed 8 bases and J shed 1 base, with 10 bases lying between them. CDR1 is SGHTA and CDR2 is FQGTGA in the germline V gene. The CDR3 nucleotides are TGTGCCAGCGGGGTAGCGGGCACAGATACGCAGTATTTT. Translated, it gives CASGVAGTDTQYF.

The rearrangement uses TRBV4-1 and TRBJ1-4, with a weak D call TRBD1 (5 bases). The CDR3 runs to 16 residues. Germline V gene sequence: CDR1 MGHRA, CDR2 YSYEKL. V lost 0 bases and J lost 3, with 11 bases in between. This chain's CDR3 is CASSQDLAGSNEKLFF. The CDR3 DNA is TGCGCCAGCAGCCAAGATCTCGCAGGGTCTAATGAAAAACTGTTTTTT.

The V call is TRBV10-3, the J call TRBJ2-2, with TRBD2 matching 9 bases. Germline CDR1 ENHRY, CDR2 SYGVKD. This CDR3 spans 17 amino acids. The trim removed 4 bases at V and 2 bases at J, leaving 8 bases unmatched. CDR3 region: CAISVSSGGFNTGELFF. CDR3 in DNA: TGTGCCATCAGTGTCAGTAGCGGGGGCTTTAACACCGGGGAGCTGTTTTTT.

The J gene is TRBJ2-4, the V gene TRBV19; the match to TRBD1 covers 12 bases. The CDR3 runs 15 residues. CDR1 and CDR2 (germline): LNHDA, SQIVND (reference sequence). After removal of 1 base from V and 7 bases from J, the junction contained 2 bases not matched to a gene. CDR3: CASSIVGQGANIQYF. In DNA, the CDR3 is TGTGCCAGTAGTATAGTGGGACAGGGGGCGAACATTCAGTACTTC.

This clone was seen more than once but under ten times. This chain joins TRBV7-9 and TRBJ2-7; 7 nucleotides align to TRBD1. Germline V gene lookup returns CDR1 SEHNR and CDR2 FQNEAQ (reference sequence). The CDR3 contains 13 residues. J gave up 6 bases and V 1 base, and 3 bases lay outside the gene matches. The CDR3, as DNA: TGTGCCAGCAGCTTAGAAGGACAGGCCGAGCAGTACTTC. This encodes CASSLEGQAEQYF.

CDR3 DNA sequence: TGTGCCAGCAGCTTGGGGGGCACAGGGGGCACTGAAGCTTTCTTT. Amino acid sequence: CASSLGGTGGTEAFF. This chain links TRBV5-4 with TRBJ1-1; 8 bases agree with TRBD1. V shed 0 bases and J 4 bases; nucleotides not matched to a gene: 5. The CDR3 is 15 residues long. The V gene's germline CDR1 is SGHNT and CDR2 YYREEE (reference sequence).

This clone is hyperexpanded in the sample. The rearrangement joins TRBV4-1 to TRBJ2-7, with 9 bases that match TRBD1. J was trimmed by 3 bases and V by 4 bases; bases with no gene match: 7. Looked up from germline, CDR1 is MGHRA and CDR2 is YSYEKL. CDR3 size: 15 residues. As DNA, the CDR3 is TGCGCCAGCAGCCCGATCACAGGGGGCGACTACGAGCAGTACTTC. Its translation: CASSPITGGDYEQYF.

The gene calls are TRBV5-1 and TRBJ2-1, with 7 bases fitting TRBD2. Trimming removed 4 bases from V and 8 bases from J; junction bases left unmatched: 15. CDR3 length: 16 residues. CDR1 and CDR2 from the germline V gene are SGHRS and YFSETQ. The CDR3 DNA is TGCGCCAGCAGCAAGGCACCGGGACTACCCCTCTATGAGCAGTTCTTC. It translates to CASSKAPGLPLYEQFF.

This clone was counted only a few times. The CDR3 loop is CASSSDSTNTGELFF. The CDR3 bases are TGTGCCAGCAGTTCCGACAGTACGAACACCGGGGAGCTGTTTTTT. The V call is TRBV6-8, the J call TRBJ2-2, with a weak D call TRBD1 (5 bases). The CDR3 extends over 15 amino acids. V was cut by 4 bases and J by 0 bases, with 9 bases left in between. In germline, CDR1 is MNHGY, CDR2 SAAAGT.

This sequence joins TRBV6-1 and TRBJ1-3; D is possibly TRBD1 (6 bases). CDR1 is MNHNS, CDR2 SASEGT, per germline. Deletions cut 3 bases from V and 0 bases from J, with 12 bases between. There are 16 residues in the CDR3. The CDR3 sequence: CASSDRGTHSGNTIYF. CDR3 DNA: TGTGCCAGCAGTGACAGGGGAACTCACTCTGGAAACACCATATATTTT.

The chain is built from TRBV5-1 and TRBJ2-3; D uncertain. The V and J ends lost 0 bases and 2 bases respectively, with 7 bases between them. Germline V gives CDR1 SGHRS, CDR2 YFSETQ. This CDR3 has 14 residues. CDR3 protein: CASSLDLTTDTQYF. The CDR3 DNA reads as TGCGCCAGCAGCTTGGACCTAACCACAGATACGCAGTATTTT. The variable domain in full, completed from reference TRBV5-1 and TRBJ2-3, reads KAGVTQTPRYLIKTRGQQVTLSCSPISGHRSVSWYQQTPGQGLQFLFEYFSETQRNKGNFPGRFSGRQFSNSRSEMNVSTLELGDSALYLCASSLDLTTDTQYFGPGTRLTVL.

The chain has TRBV7-9 and TRBJ1-4; D is perhaps TRBD1 (5 bases). The CDR3 has 14 amino acids. Germline lookup yields CDR1 SEHNR and CDR2 FQNEAQ (reference sequence). V was clipped by 5 bases and J by 8 bases, with 15 bases between them. The CDR3 protein is CASSRSQGSEKLFF. The CDR3 coding sequence is TGTGCCAGCAGCCGCTCGCAGGGTAGCGAAAAACTGTTTTTT.

The genes are TRBV20-1 and TRBJ1-1; a possible D gene is TRBD1 (5 bases). The CDR3 loop spans 11 amino acids. Per the germline V gene, CDR1 is DFQATT and CDR2 is SNEGSKA (reference sequence). Trimming removed 5 bases at V and 6 bases at J, with 10 bases between. CDR3 protein: CSASTGAEAFF. In nucleotides, the CDR3 is TGCAGTGCTTCAACGGGGGCTGAAGCTTTCTTT.